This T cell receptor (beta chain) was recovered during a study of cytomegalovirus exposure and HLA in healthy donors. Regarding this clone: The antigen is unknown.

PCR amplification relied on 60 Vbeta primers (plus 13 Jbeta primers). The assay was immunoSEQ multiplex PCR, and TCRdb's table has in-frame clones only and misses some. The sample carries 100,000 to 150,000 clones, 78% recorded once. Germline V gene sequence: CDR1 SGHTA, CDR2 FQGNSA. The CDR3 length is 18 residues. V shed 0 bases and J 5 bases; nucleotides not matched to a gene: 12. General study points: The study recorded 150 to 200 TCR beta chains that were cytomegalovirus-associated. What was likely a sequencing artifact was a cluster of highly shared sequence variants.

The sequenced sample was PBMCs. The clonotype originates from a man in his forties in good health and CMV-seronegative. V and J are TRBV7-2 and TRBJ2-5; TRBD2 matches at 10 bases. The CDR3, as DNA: TGTGCCAGCAGCTTAGCGTGGTCTAGCGGGGGCTTGGGGGAGACCCAGTACTTC. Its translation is CASSLAWSSGGLGETQYF. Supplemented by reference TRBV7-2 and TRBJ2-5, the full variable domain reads GAGVSQSPSNKVTEKGKDVELRCDPISGHTALYWYRQSLGQGLEFLIYFQGNSAPDKSGLPSDRFSAERTGGSVSTLTIQRTQQEDSAVYLCASSLAWSSGGLGETQYFGPGTRLLVL.